A single sample gave rise to the 5 T cell receptor beta chains below, sequenced in a study of read filtering for tumor transcriptome and immune sequencing. From 400 to 450 ng of RNA, a library with molecular barcoded alpha/delta and beta/gamma adaptors was made. TCRdb recomputed calls from the reads with MiXCR, one row per CDR3 protein. Found here are 40,000 or so distinct CDR3 sequences, 13% to 15% of them singletons; the top ten hold roughly 18%. The specimen sequenced was a population of CD138-negative cells sorted from bone marrow. These receptors were collected from a donor aged 40 or over with multiple myeloma.

A word on this clonotype: A much larger clone differs by one base, so this may be a read error. The chain combines TRBV27 with TRBJ2-1, with TRBD1 matching 10 bases. Germline CDR1 and CDR2: MNHEY and SMNVEV (reference sequence). The CDR3 is made up of 17 amino acids. This CDR3 is CASSKPGQGIRFNEQLF. Written as DNA, the CDR3 is TGTGCCAGCAGTAAGCCGGGACAGGGGATCCGCTTCAATGAGCAGCTCTTC.

In its sample, this clonotype was seen many times. V is TRBV20-1 and J is TRBJ2-3; D might be TRBD1 or TRBD2, each matching 5 bases. The CDR3 extends over 14 amino acids. Germline V lookup: CDR1 DFQATT, CDR2 SNEGSKA (reference sequence). V lost 6 bases and J 6 bases, leaving 19 bases between the germline ends. In nucleotides, the CDR3 is TGCAGTGCCATAGCGCTCCAGTGGGGGGATACGCAGTATTTT. Protein: CSAIALQWGDTQYF.

This clonotype showed up many times. V usage is TRBV29-1 and J usage is TRBJ2-2; D possibly corresponds to TRBD2 (6 bases). CDR3 size: 11 residues. The germline gives CDR1 SQVTM, CDR2 ANQGSEA. V was pared by 7 bases and J by 5 bases, with 8 bases between. CDR3 in DNA: TGCAGCGGCGCGGGGACCGGGGAGCTGTTTTTT. Translating gives CSGAGTGELFF.

The table lists this clonotype with many counts. The DNA of the CDR3 is TGTGCCTGGAGTCGAGACAGGGGAATTTTTAGCAATCAGCCCCAGCATTTT. Its translation is CAWSRDRGIFSNQPQHF. The chain is built from TRBV30 and TRBJ1-5; 8 nucleotides align to TRBD1. Germline V gene data show CDR1 as GTSNPN and CDR2 as SVGIG (reference sequence). V dropped 2 bases and J dropped 0; count of bases not matched to a gene: 9. The CDR3 spans 17 residues.

This clonotype was observed many times. The chain couples TRBV7-2 to TRBJ2-5; the D gene is possibly TRBD2 (6 bases). The CDR3 contains 15 residues. V was trimmed by 5 bases and J by 1 base, leaving 14 bases between them. Germline V gives CDR1 SGHTA, CDR2 FQGNSA. The CDR3 protein is CASSDQGLTQETQYF. Written as DNA, the CDR3 is TGTGCCAGCAGCGACCAGGGACTTACCCAAGAGACCCAGTACTTC.